This T cell receptor beta chain was identified during a study of blood T cell repertoires in COVID-19. TCRdb's copy holds only in-frame clones and misses some; the assay was immunoSEQ multiplex PCR. Of 250,000 to 300,000 clones in the sample, 89% were seen once. This clone was counted a single time. The V gene lost 4 bases and the J gene lost 7 bases, with 14 bases spanning the gap. The CDR3 loop spans 14 amino acids. Germline CDR1 is LGHDT and CDR2 is YNNKEL (reference sequence). The chain has TRBV3-1 (or the pseudogene TRBV3-2) and TRBJ2-1; perhaps TRBD1 as D (5 bases). The sequenced sample was peripheral blood. The TCR was taken from a woman between 35 and 50 years old who had recovered from COVID-19. CDR3 protein: CASSRAAPGNEQFF. The CDR3 region has the DNA TGTGCCAGCAGCCGGGCCGCCCCAGGGAATGAGCAGTTCTTC.